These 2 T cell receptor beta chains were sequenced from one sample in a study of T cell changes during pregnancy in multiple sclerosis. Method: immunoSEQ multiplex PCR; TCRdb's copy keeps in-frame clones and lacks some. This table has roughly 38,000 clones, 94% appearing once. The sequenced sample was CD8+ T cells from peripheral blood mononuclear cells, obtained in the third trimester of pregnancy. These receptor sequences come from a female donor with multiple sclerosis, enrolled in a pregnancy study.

CDR3 sequence reads: CASSPQGIGYGYTF. CDR3 sequence (DNA): TGTGCCAGCTCACCTCAGGGAATTGGCTATGGCTACACCTTC. The chain employs TRBV18 and TRBJ1-2, with TRBD1 as a possible D gene (5 bases). The CDR3 loop spans 14 amino acids. CDR1 and CDR2 (germline): KGHSH, LQKENI. Trimming cost V 3 bases and J 4 bases, with 12 bases left between them.

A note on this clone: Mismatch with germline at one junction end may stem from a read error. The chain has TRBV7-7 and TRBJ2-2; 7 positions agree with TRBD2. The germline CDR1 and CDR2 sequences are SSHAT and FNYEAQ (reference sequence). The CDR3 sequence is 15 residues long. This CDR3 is CASSPSGPPTGELFF. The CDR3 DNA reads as TGTGCTAGCAGCCCTAGCGGACCACCCACCGGGGAGCTGTTTTTT.